A selection of T cell receptor beta chains follows, all from one sample in a study of radiotherapy plus CTLA-4 blockade in lung cancer. Produced via immunoSEQ multiplex PCR; TCRdb's table is partial and in-frame only. The sample contains 90,000 to 100,000 clones, almost 90% of which appear only once. The source was peripheral blood, collected from a patient treated with radiotherapy plus ipilimumab. These receptors were obtained from a human donor with non-small cell lung cancer that progressed on radiotherapy plus ipilimumab. Each CDR3 is given with its conserved first and last residue. The order of the fields is clone size, V gene, J gene, D gene, CDR3 protein, CDR3 DNA. The D gene is left open where the match is weak. Clone sizes are given selectively: once, few, many, or a class where the clone is expanded.

NA	TRBV2	TRBJ2-5	TRBD2	CASSDVILAGEQETQYF	TGTGCCAGCAGTGACGTGATACTAGCGGGCGAACAAGAGACCCAGTACTTC
NA	TRBV7-2	TRBJ2-1	NA	CASSLGYNEQFF	TGTGCCAGCAGCTTAGGGTACAATGAGCAGTTCTTC
NA	TRBV5-1	TRBJ1-3	NA	CASSRLGEAGNTIYF	TGCGCCAGCAGCCGCCTGGGGGAGGCCGGAAACACCATATATTTT
NA	TRBV5-1	TRBJ1-5	NA	CASSPGGRETQPQHF	TGCGCCAGCAGCCCCGGCGGCAGGGAGACTCAGCCCCAGCATTTT
NA	TRBV5-8	TRBJ1-2	NA	CASSYPVWGYYGYTF	TGTGCCAGCAGCTACCCGGTTTGGGGTTACTATGGCTACACCTTC
NA	TRBV18	TRBJ2-5	NA	CASSLLAETQYF	TGTGCCAGCTCATTACTTGCGGAGACCCAGTACTTC
once	TRBV19	TRBJ1-5	NA	CASSPRRGGRFRSNQPQHF	TGTGCCAGTAGTCCCCGTAGGGGGGGCCGATTTAGAAGCAATCAGCCCCAGCATTTT
NA	TRBV11-2	TRBJ2-7	NA	CASSSPRGSHEQYF	TGTGCCAGCAGCTCCCCCCGGGGTTCCCACGAGCAGTACTTC
NA	TRBV19	TRBJ2-7	NA	CASSGTSLEEQYF	TGTGCCAGTAGTGGGACAAGTCTCGAGGAGCAGTACTTC
once	TRBV6-1	TRBJ1-1	NA	CASTRQNTEAFF	TGTGCCAGCACAAGACAAAACACTGAAGCTTTCTTT
once	TRBV18	TRBJ1-2	NA	CASSPSQTDYGYTF	TGTGCCAGCTCACCAAGCCAAACTGACTATGGCTACACCTTC
NA	TRBV30	TRBJ2-2	NA	CAWSIRGQEWLGGELFF	TGTGCCTGGAGTATTCGGGGTCAGGAGTGGTTAGGCGGGGAGCTGTTTTTT
NA	TRBV13	TRBJ1-1	NA	CASRDRTDQGIPQAFF	TGTGCCAGCAGGGACCGGACGGATCAAGGTATACCCCAAGCTTTCTTT
NA	TRBV19	TRBJ1-1	TRBD1	CASSLGQGATEAFF	TGTGCCAGTAGTCTGGGACAGGGGGCGACTGAAGCTTTCTTT
once	TRBV19	TRBJ2-3	TRBD1	CASRQGQGPSQYF	TGTGCCAGTAGGCAGGGACAGGGCCCTTCGCAGTATTTT
NA	TRBV6-4	TRBJ2-7	NA	CASADGGKKKQATYEQYF	TGTGCCAGTGCTGACGGGGGCAAGAAAAAACAGGCGACCTACGAGCAGTACTTC
NA	TRBV12-5	TRBJ2-7	NA	CASGNFGPGRGEQYF	TGTGCTAGTGGCAATTTTGGTCCCGGACGAGGCGAGCAGTACTTC
NA	TRBV9	TRBJ1-3	NA	CASSVEGIGNTIYF	TGTGCCAGCAGCGTAGAGGGGATAGGAAACACCATATATTTT
NA	TRBV13	TRBJ1-1	NA	CASSFVGGLKTEAFF	TGTGCCAGCAGCTTCGTTGGAGGGCTGAAGACTGAAGCTTTCTTT
NA	TRBV2	TRBJ1-5	NA	CASSEAGDQPQHF	TGTGCCAGCAGTGAAGCGGGTGATCAGCCCCAGCATTTT
NA	TRBV19	TRBJ2-1	TRBD2	CASRGTSGGQEQFF	TGTGCCAGTAGAGGGACTAGCGGGGGGCAGGAGCAGTTCTTC
NA	TRBV18	TRBJ1-2	NA	CASSHTEGYTF	TGTGCCAGCTCGCATACGGAAGGCTACACCTTC
once	TRBV9	TRBJ2-3	NA	CASSVSPTSTDTQYF	TGTGCCAGCAGCGTTTCTCCTACTAGCACAGATACGCAGTATTTT
NA	TRBV2	TRBJ2-7	TRBD2	CASTWSGSSEQYF	TGTGCCAGTACGTGGAGCGGGAGTAGCGAGCAGTACTTC
NA	TRBV2	TRBJ2-2	TRBD1	CASSQGTGGTGELFF	TGTGCCAGCAGTCAGGGGACAGGGGGAACTGGGGAGCTGTTTTTT
NA	TRBV19	TRBJ2-7	NA	CASSSGRPYRYEQYF	TGTGCCAGTAGTAGCGGTCGCCCGTATAGGTACGAGCAGTACTTC
NA	TRBV5-1	TRBJ1-4	NA	CASSLAAQDNEKLFF	TGCGCCAGCAGCTTGGCCGCGCAGGATAATGAAAAACTGTTTTTT
NA	TRBV6-5	TRBJ2-2	NA	CASSPSSARGELFF	TGTGCCAGCAGCCCGTCGTCAGCGCGGGGGGAGCTGTTTTTT
NA	TRBV4-1	TRBJ2-5	TRBD2	CASSPSGSGTSGSWQETQYF	TGCGCCAGCAGCCCCTCCGGGTCCGGGACTAGCGGGAGTTGGCAAGAGACCCAGTACTTC
NA	TRBV7-8	TRBJ2-3	TRBD2	CASSAASGRADTQYF	TGTGCCAGCAGCGCCGCTAGCGGGAGAGCCGATACGCAGTATTTT